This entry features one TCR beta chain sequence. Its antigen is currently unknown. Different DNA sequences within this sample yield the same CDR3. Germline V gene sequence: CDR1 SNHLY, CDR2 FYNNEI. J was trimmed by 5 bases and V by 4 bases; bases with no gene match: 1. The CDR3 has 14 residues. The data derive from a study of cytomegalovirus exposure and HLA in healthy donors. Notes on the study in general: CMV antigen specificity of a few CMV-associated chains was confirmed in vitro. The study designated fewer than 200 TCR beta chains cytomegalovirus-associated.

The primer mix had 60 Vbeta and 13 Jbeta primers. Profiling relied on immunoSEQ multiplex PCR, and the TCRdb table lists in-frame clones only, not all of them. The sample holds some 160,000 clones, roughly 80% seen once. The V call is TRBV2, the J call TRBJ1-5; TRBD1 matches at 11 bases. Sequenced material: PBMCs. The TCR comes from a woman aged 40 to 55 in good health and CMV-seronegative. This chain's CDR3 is CASSGTGGYQPQHF. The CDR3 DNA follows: TGTGCCAGCAGTGGGACAGGGGGCTATCAGCCCCAGCATTTT.